This TCR beta chain was recorded in a study of blood T cell repertoires in COVID-19. With 3 bases removed from V and 7 bases from J, the gap between germline ends came to 10 bases. The CDR3 extends over 12 amino acids. The germline V gene encodes CDR1 SQVTM and CDR2 ANQGSEA. This clone was observed a single time. Measured with immunoSEQ multiplex PCR; TCRdb has only the in-frame clones, and not every one. Of approximately 100,000 clones in the sample, less than 85% were seen once. Sequenced input: peripheral blood. V usage is TRBV29-1 and J usage is TRBJ1-3; D ambiguous. This clonotype originated in an elderly man with acute or convalescent COVID-19. CDR3 loop: CSVEGSGNTIYF. CDR3 DNA: TGCAGCGTTGAGGGCTCGGGGAACACCATATATTTT.